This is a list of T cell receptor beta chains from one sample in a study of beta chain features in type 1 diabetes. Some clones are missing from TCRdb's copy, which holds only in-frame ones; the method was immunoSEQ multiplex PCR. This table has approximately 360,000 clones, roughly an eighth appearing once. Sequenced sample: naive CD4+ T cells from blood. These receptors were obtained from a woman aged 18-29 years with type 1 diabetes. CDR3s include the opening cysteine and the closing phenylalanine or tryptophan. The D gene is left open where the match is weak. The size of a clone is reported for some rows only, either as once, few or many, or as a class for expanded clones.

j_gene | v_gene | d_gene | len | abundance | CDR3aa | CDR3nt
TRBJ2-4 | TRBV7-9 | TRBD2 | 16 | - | CASSWTSGLAKNIQYF | TGTGCCAGCAGCTGGACTAGCGGACTAGCCAAAAACATTCAGTACTTC
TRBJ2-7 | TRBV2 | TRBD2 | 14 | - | CASDLSPGGYEQYF | TGTGCCAGCGACTTAAGCCCGGGGGGCTACGAGCAGTACTTC
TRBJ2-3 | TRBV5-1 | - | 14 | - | CASAEGLGTDTQYF | TGCGCCAGCGCCGAGGGACTCGGCACAGATACGCAGTATTTT
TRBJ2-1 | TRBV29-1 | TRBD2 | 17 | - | CSVDSSGLAGGMDEQFF | TGCAGCGTTGACTCTTCGGGATTAGCGGGGGGCATGGATGAGCAGTTCTTC
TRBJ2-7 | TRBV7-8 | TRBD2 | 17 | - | CASSSARLLAGSYEQYF | TGTGCCAGCAGCTCGGCGAGGTTGCTAGCGGGGTCCTACGAGCAGTACTTC
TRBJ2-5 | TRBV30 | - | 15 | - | CAWSGGGTHQETQYF | TGTGCCTGGAGTGGTGGAGGAACACACCAAGAGACCCAGTACTTC
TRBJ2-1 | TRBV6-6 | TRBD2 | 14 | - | CASRDGGRGNEQFF | TGTGCCAGTCGAGATGGAGGGAGGGGAAATGAGCAGTTCTTC
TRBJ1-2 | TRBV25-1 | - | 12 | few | CASTTSAGRYTF | TGTGCCAGCACAACCTCCGCGGGCCGCTACACCTTC
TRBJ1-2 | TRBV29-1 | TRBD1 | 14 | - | CSASDTGVGYGYTF | TGCAGCGCTTCCGACACAGGGGTAGGGTATGGCTACACCTTC
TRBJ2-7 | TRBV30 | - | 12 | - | CAWSARGDEQYF | TGTGCCTGGAGTGCCCGGGGTGACGAGCAGTACTTC
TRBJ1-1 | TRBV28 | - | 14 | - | CAYGTGAINTEAFF | TGTGCCTACGGGACGGGAGCAATTAACACTGAAGCTTTCTTT
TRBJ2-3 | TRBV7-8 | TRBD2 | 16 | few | CASSSSLAGVTDTQYF | TGTGCCAGCAGCTCCTCCTTGGCGGGAGTCACAGATACGCAGTATTTT
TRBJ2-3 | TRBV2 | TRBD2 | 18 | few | CASSEGVSGSEGTDTQYF | TGTGCCAGCAGTGAAGGGGTTAGCGGGAGCGAAGGTACAGATACGCAGTATTTT
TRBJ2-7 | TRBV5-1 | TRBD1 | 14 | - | CASSLAPGGSEQYF | TGCGCCAGCAGCTTGGCGCCAGGGGGAAGCGAGCAGTACTTC
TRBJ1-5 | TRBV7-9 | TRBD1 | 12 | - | CASRTGNQPQHF | TGTGCCAGCAGGACAGGGAATCAGCCCCAGCATTTT